Listed below are T cell receptor beta chains from one sample, sequenced in a study of blood T cell repertoires in COVID-19. TCRdb's copy holds only in-frame clones and misses some; the assay was immunoSEQ multiplex PCR. This sample carries under 350,000 clones, 86% of them seen once, and the ten largest clones take approximately 2.4%. Sequenced input: PBMCs or T cells enriched from blood (not recorded which). These receptors came from a woman younger than 35 who had recovered from COVID-19. Both conserved end residues are part of each CDR3. D genes are given only for firm matches. Rows give clone size only sometimes, using once, few, many, or a class for an expanded clone.

>TRBJ1-5|NA|once|TRBV10-3
TGTGCCATCAGGGACTTACTCAATCAGCCCCAGCATTTT
CAIRDLLNQPQHF
>TRBJ1-2|TRBD1|NA|TRBV12-5
TGTGCTAGTGGTTTGGTCGAGACAGGGTTTTTCTATGGCTACACCTTC
CASGLVETGFFYGYTF
>TRBJ2-7|TRBD2|NA|TRBV7-3
TGTGCCAGCAGCTTAACGGATAGCGGGAGGGTTTCCCACGAGCAGTACTTC
CASSLTDSGRVSHEQYF
>TRBJ2-2|NA|NA|TRBV30
TGTGCCTGGACCCGCAGGGGGGTCGGGGAGCTGTTTTTT
CAWTRRGVGELFF
>TRBJ2-3|NA|NA|TRBV30
TGTGCCTGGAGTGTACGGGGGGATACGCAGTATTTT
CAWSVRGDTQYF
>TRBJ2-5|TRBD1|NA|TRBV11-3
TGTGCCAGCAGCGTACGGACAGGGGGCCAAGAGACCCAGTACTTC
CASSVRTGGQETQYF
>TRBJ1-1|NA|NA|TRBV28
TGTGCCAGCAGTACACAGGTACCTGAAGCTTTCTTT
CASSTQVPEAFF
>TRBJ2-1|TRBD2|NA|TRBV28
TGTGCCAGCAACCAACTAGCGGGAGAGATTAATGAGCAGTTCTTC
CASNQLAGEINEQFF
>TRBJ1-1|TRBD1|NA|TRBV5-4
TGTGCCAGCAGCTTAGGACAGGGGCGCAAGAGGGGCACTGAAGCTTTCTTT
CASSLGQGRKRGTEAFF
>TRBJ1-3|TRBD1|NA|TRBV3-1/TRBV3-2
TGTGCCAGCAGCCATCCCAGACAGGGGGCTGCTGGAAACACCATATATTTT
CASSHPRQGAAGNTIYF
>TRBJ2-7|NA|NA|TRBV5-1
TGCGCCAGCAGGCTTGCAGAAGACTACGAGCAGTACTTC
CASRLAEDYEQYF
>TRBJ2-7|NA|NA|TRBV5-1
TGCGCCAGCAGCTTCTTCATACAGGGGGGGTCCTCCTACGAGCAGTACTTC
CASSFFIQGGSSYEQYF
>TRBJ2-7|NA|NA|TRBV6-2/TRBV6-3
TGTGCCAGCAGTCCCATCGACACCCGACCCGCTAACGAGCAGTACTTC
CASSPIDTRPANEQYF